Following are 32 T cell receptor beta chains from one sample sequenced in a study of cytomegalovirus exposure and HLA in healthy donors. 60 Vbeta and 13 Jbeta primers were used in PCR. Clones were read by immunoSEQ multiplex PCR, and TCRdb kept only the in-frame ones, dropping some. Counted here are approximately 300,000 clones, roughly 86% occurring once; the ten biggest clones make up about 2%. Sequenced input: PBMCs. These receptors all stem from a middle-aged woman in good health and CMV-seropositive.

This chain joins TRBV6-6 and TRBJ1-4; D is perhaps TRBD1 (5 bases). Per the germline V gene, CDR1 is MNHNY and CDR2 is SVGAGI (reference sequence). Trimming shortened V by 2 bases and J by 7 bases, and 8 bases separated the two germline ends. CDR3 size: 13 residues. Here the CDR3 reads CASSYRGGEKLFF. CDR3 bases: TGTGCCAGCAGTTACAGGGGAGGTGAAAAACTGTTTTTT.

V gene TRBV7-2 combines with J gene TRBJ2-7; tentative D call: TRBD2 (6 bases). Germline V gives CDR1 SGHTA, CDR2 FQGNSA. The CDR3 consists of 12 residues. The V gene lost 3 bases and the J gene lost 6 bases, with 9 bases spanning the gap. CDR3 nucleotide sequence: TGTGCCAGCAGCTTCGGGAGCCGCGAGCAGTACTTC. Protein: CASSFGSREQYF.

V and J are TRBV30 and TRBJ1-1, with D possibly TRBD1 on 5 matching bases. The CDR3 extends over 14 amino acids. In germline, CDR1 is GTSNPN, CDR2 SVGIG (reference sequence). Here the CDR3 reads CALVARVLGTEAFF. The CDR3 DNA reads as TGTGCGTTGGTGGCCAGGGTCCTGGGCACTGAAGCTTTCTTT.

V and J are TRBV5-6 and TRBJ2-7, with 8 bases matching TRBD2. Unmatched junction bases numbered 4, after V lost 0 bases and J lost 2 bases. The CDR3 spans 15 residues. Germline V gene lookup returns CDR1 SGHDT and CDR2 YYEEEE. The CDR3, as DNA: TGTGCCAGCAGCTTGGCCGGGCGGGAGGCCTACGAGCAGTACTTC. Translated, it gives CASSLAGREAYEQYF.

The J gene is TRBJ2-2, the V gene TRBV4-1; D is perhaps TRBD2 (5 bases). Trimming cost V 0 bases and J 9 bases, with 17 bases left between them. Germline V gene sequence: CDR1 MGHRA, CDR2 YSYEKL. This CDR3 comprises 16 residues. DNA for the CDR3: TGCGCCAGCAGCCAAGATTGGGTATCGGGATTCCGGGAGCTGTTTTTT. It yields the protein CASSQDWVSGFRELFF.

The chain employs TRBV18 and TRBJ2-7; perhaps TRBD1 as D (6 bases). Germline CDR1 reads KGHSH; CDR2 reads LQKENI. With 0 bases removed from V and 3 bases from J, the gap between germline ends came to 12 bases. There are 15 residues in the CDR3. CDR3 residues: CASSPPSQGNYEQYF. The CDR3 DNA is TGTGCCAGCTCACCACCGAGCCAGGGGAACTACGAGCAGTACTTC.

CDR3 bases: TGTGCCTGGAGTGTACACACCAACACTGAAGCTTTCTTT. As protein: CAWSVHTNTEAFF. The V gene is TRBV30, the J gene TRBJ1-1; D gene uncertain. Germline CDR1 and CDR2: GTSNPN and SVGIG (reference sequence). V was cut by 0 bases and J by 2 bases, with 7 bases left in between. This CDR3 comprises 13 residues.

The J gene is TRBJ1-1, the V gene TRBV28; 10 bases are shared with TRBD1. The V and J ends lost 5 bases and 4 bases, in that order; junction bases with no gene match: 10. The CDR3 is made up of 16 amino acids. Germline-derived CDR1 and CDR2 are MDHEN and SYDVKM. In nucleotides, the CDR3 is TGTGCCAGCAGTCAAATGACAGGGGGCGGAGGCACTGAAGCTTTCTTT. Residues: CASSQMTGGGGTEAFF.

The V call is TRBV7-2, the J call TRBJ2-7; 7 positions agree with TRBD1. The CDR3 runs 13 residues. The J segment lost 6 bases and the V segment lost 3 bases, leaving 5 bases of the junction unmatched. Germline-derived CDR1 and CDR2 are SGHTA and FQGNSA. This CDR3 reads CASSFTGVSEQYF. CDR3 coding DNA: TGTGCCAGCAGCTTTACAGGGGTTTCCGAGCAGTACTTC.

The rearrangement joins TRBV28 to TRBJ2-3, with 14 bases aligning to TRBD2. This CDR3 contains 16 residues. Germline values: CDR1 MDHEN, CDR2 SYDVKM. J lost 11 bases, V lost 3 bases, and 10 bases had no gene match. The CDR3 region has the DNA TGTGCCAGCAGTTTCCCCCCAGGGACTAGCGGGAGTAGGCAGTATTTT. It yields the protein CASSFPPGTSGSRQYF.

The rearrangement uses TRBV9 and TRBJ2-3, with 11 bases matching TRBD2. Germline trimming cut 0 bases from V and 6 bases from J; bases unmatched to any gene: 9. CDR1 is SGDLS and CDR2 is YYNGEE in the germline V gene. The CDR3 consists of 17 residues. The CDR3 nucleotides read TGTGCCAGCAGCGTAGGGGATAGCGGGAGGGCCGTTGATACGCAGTATTTT. Translating it yields CASSVGDSGRAVDTQYF.

This chain links TRBV28 with TRBJ2-4, with 7 bases aligning to TRBD1. The CDR3 has 15 residues. V lost 5 bases and J lost 5; bases outside the gene matches: 9. CDR1 and CDR2 from the germline V gene are MDHEN and SYDVKM. CDR3 in amino acids: CASSGGQLGQNIQYF. Written as DNA, the CDR3 is TGTGCCAGCAGTGGGGGACAGTTAGGGCAAAACATTCAGTACTTC.

This chain uses TRBV28 with TRBJ1-5; 12 bases map to TRBD1. This CDR3 is built from 16 residues. The V gene's germline CDR1 is MDHEN and CDR2 SYDVKM. V trimming: 3 bases; J trimming: 4 bases; junction bases outside the gene matches: 4. The CDR3 sequence: CASSFRGQGANQPQHF. The CDR3 nucleotides are TGTGCCAGCAGTTTCCGGGGACAGGGGGCAAATCAGCCCCAGCATTTT.

This chain connects TRBV7-9 to TRBJ1-3; 10 positions agree with TRBD1. This CDR3 is 14 amino acids long. Trimming removed 5 bases from V and 5 bases from J; junction bases left unmatched: 3. From germline, CDR1 is SEHNR and CDR2 FQNEAQ (reference sequence). The CDR3 here is CASSPGQGRNTIYF. The CDR3 DNA follows: TGTGCCAGCAGCCCGGGACAGGGGAGAAACACCATATATTTT.

The chain links TRBV4-3 to TRBJ2-1, with TRBD2 identical over 8 bases. The CDR3 has 15 amino acids. V dropped 0 bases and J dropped 8; count of bases not matched to a gene: 6. The germline V gene encodes CDR1 LGHNA and CDR2 YSLEER. CDR3 loop: CASSQEGSGRDEQFF. The DNA for the CDR3 is TGCGCCAGCAGCCAAGAAGGGAGCGGGAGAGATGAGCAGTTCTTC.

This chain uses TRBV6-5 with TRBJ1-5; the match to TRBD1 covers 9 bases. The V gene end was trimmed by 4 bases and the J gene end by 4 bases; junction bases not matched to a gene: 8. The CDR3 is made up of 16 amino acids. CDR1 is MNHEY and CDR2 is SVGAGI in the germline V gene. The CDR3 spells CASSSPTGQGNQPQHF. The DNA for the CDR3 is TGTGCCAGCAGTTCTCCGACGGGACAGGGTAATCAGCCCCAGCATTTT.

The CDR3, as DNA: TGTGCCAGCAGTGATAGGGGGTGGAGCAATCAGCCCCAGCATTTT. Translation gives CASSDRGWSNQPQHF. The J gene is TRBJ1-5, the V gene TRBV2; maybe TRBD1 (6 bases). Germline V gene data show CDR1 as SNHLY and CDR2 as FYNNEI. The CDR3 totals 15 residues. V lost 3 bases, J lost 1 base, and 10 bases lay in between.

This clone has more than one count but fewer than ten. J is TRBJ2-1 and V is TRBV6-5, with no clear D. From germline, CDR1 is MNHEY and CDR2 SVGAGI. CDR3 length equals 11 residues. Trimming cost V 5 bases and J 6 bases, with 5 bases left between them. CDR3 protein: CASSGRNEQFF. The CDR3 DNA reads TGTGCCAGCAGTGGGCGCAATGAGCAGTTCTTC.

The V and J genes are TRBV5-1 and TRBJ2-6; D possibly corresponds to TRBD1 (6 bases). Germline CDR1 and CDR2: SGHRS and YFSETQ. The CDR3 has 16 residues. V gave up 2 bases and J gave up 3 bases, with 12 bases separating them. CDR3 bases: TGCGCCAGCAGCTTAGTCAGGGGTGGTGGGGCCAACGTCCTGACTTTC. Its translation is CASSLVRGGGANVLTF. The complete variable domain, with remaining parts taken from reference TRBV5-1 and TRBJ2-6, reads KAGVTQTPRYLIKTRGQQVTLSCSPISGHRSVSWYQQTPGQGLQFLFEYFSETQRNKGNFPGRFSGRQFSNSRSEMNVSTLELGDSALYLCASSLVRGGGANVLTFGAGSRLTVL.

The chain uses TRBV9 and TRBJ2-3; D possibly corresponds to TRBD2 (6 bases). V lost 4 bases and J lost 1, with 16 bases in between. The CDR3 sequence is 16 residues long. Germline lookup yields CDR1 SGDLS and CDR2 YYNGEE. This CDR3 reads CASSSDPGLRTDTQYF. The CDR3 DNA reads as TGTGCCAGCAGCTCGGACCCGGGACTCCGCACAGATACGCAGTATTTT.

This chain joins TRBV9 and TRBJ1-5, with D perhaps matching TRBD1 (6 bases). This CDR3 has 16 residues. V dropped 4 bases and J dropped 3 bases, with 17 bases sitting between them. Germline V gives CDR1 SGDLS, CDR2 YYNGEE. In DNA, the CDR3 is TGTGCCAGCAGCCCCGGGGGGGGGCCCTACAATCAGCCCCAGCATTTT. Encoded protein: CASSPGGGPYNQPQHF.

V is TRBV19 and J is TRBJ2-2; a possible D gene is TRBD2 (6 bases). This CDR3 has 14 amino acids. Looked up from germline, CDR1 is LNHDA and CDR2 is SQIVND (reference sequence). Trimming removed 3 bases at V and 6 bases at J, with 11 bases between. The CDR3 nucleotides are TGTGCCAGTAGTATCGGAGGGTCGCCCGGGGAGCTGTTTTTT. Translated: CASSIGGSPGELFF.

The chain uses TRBV6-6 and TRBJ1-4, with TRBD1 identical over 9 bases. This CDR3 is 15 amino acids long. Germline loops: CDR1 MNHNY, CDR2 SVGAGI (reference sequence). V dropped 6 bases and J dropped 4; count of bases not matched to a gene: 6. The CDR3, as DNA: TGTGCCAGCAGAAGCACAGGGGGCGGTAATGAAAAACTGTTTTTT. It specifies CASRSTGGGNEKLFF.

The rearrangement uses TRBV5-1 and TRBJ2-1; no clear D gene. The CDR3 has 16 residues. V was cut by 0 bases and J by 0 bases, with 10 bases left in between. Germline values: CDR1 SGHRS, CDR2 YFSETQ. The CDR3 DNA follows: TGCGCCAGCAGCTTGGAACGGGTGGACTCCTACAATGAGCAGTTCTTC. Protein sequence: CASSLERVDSYNEQFF.

The chain combines TRBV7-6 with TRBJ2-2, with 9 nucleotides matching TRBD2. Germline CDR1 and CDR2: SGHVS and FNYEAQ. The CDR3 runs to 18 residues. The V and J ends lost 1 base and 6 bases, in that order; junction bases with no gene match: 12. The CDR3 nucleotides read TGTGCCAGCAGCTTAGAACCGGGGCTAGCGGGAATCGCCGGGGAGCTGTTTTTT. Translation: CASSLEPGLAGIAGELFF.

This chain connects TRBV20-1 to TRBJ2-1, with no clear D. The length of the CDR3 is 11 residues. V was clipped by 4 bases and J by 8 bases, with 9 bases between them. Germline V gives CDR1 DFQATT, CDR2 SNEGSKA (reference sequence). The CDR3 coding sequence is TGCAGTGCTAATATACTCCATGAGCAGTTCTTC. This gives the protein CSANILHEQFF.

The chain has TRBV4-3 and TRBJ2-2; 7 bases agree with TRBD2. The CDR3 length is 16 residues. Germline-derived CDR1 and CDR2 are LGHNA and YSLEER. With V trimmed by 6 bases and J by 6 bases, 13 bases remained unmatched. CDR3 nucleotides: TGCGCCAGCAGTCGATGGGGAGGCGGGAGTCCCGGGGAGCTGTTTTTT. Translation gives CASSRWGGGSPGELFF.

The chain carries TRBV5-1 and TRBJ2-2, with D possibly TRBD1 on 6 matching bases. The V gene's germline CDR1 is SGHRS and CDR2 YFSETQ. Trimming stripped 0 bases from V and 1 base from J, with 10 bases between. The CDR3 is 16 residues long. CDR3 DNA: TGCGCCAGCAGCTTGGGACAGGCGGTGAACACCGGGGAGCTGTTTTTT. Protein: CASSLGQAVNTGELFF.

This chain links TRBV5-8 with TRBJ1-1; D possibly corresponds to TRBD1 (5 bases). V gave up 6 bases and J gave up 1 base, with 13 bases separating them. The germline V gene has CDR1 SGHTS and CDR2 YDEGEE. This CDR3 region has 14 residues. In DNA form, the CDR3 reads TGTGCCAGCAACAAAGGGGATTGGAACACTGAAGCTTTCTTT. Translated, it gives CASNKGDWNTEAFF.

V and J are TRBV4-3 and TRBJ1-1; D not certain. The CDR3 sequence is 15 residues long. Germline CDR1 reads LGHNA; CDR2 reads YSLEER. The V end lost 2 bases, the J end lost 3 bases, and 13 bases lay between the germline ends. The CDR3 sequence is CASSQQPGGYTEAFF. The CDR3 coding sequence is TGCGCCAGCAGCCAACAGCCGGGAGGTTACACTGAAGCTTTCTTT.

This CDR3 reads CASSVVTSGFTDTQYF. CDR3 in DNA: TGTGCCAGCAGCGTAGTAACTAGCGGTTTCACAGATACGCAGTATTTT. This chain uses TRBV9 with TRBJ2-3; the match to TRBD2 covers 8 bases. The V gene's germline CDR1 is SGDLS and CDR2 YYNGEE. Germline trimming cut 0 bases from V and 2 bases from J; bases unmatched to any gene: 5. This CDR3 region has 16 residues.

The chain joins TRBV5-1 to TRBJ2-2; 14 nucleotides match TRBD2. The V segment lost 1 base and the J segment 6 bases; nucleotides outside the gene matches: 8. Germline V gene lookup returns CDR1 SGHRS and CDR2 YFSETQ. The length of the CDR3 is 18 residues. This CDR3 reads CASSLTSGTSGRPGELFF. The CDR3 DNA is TGCGCCAGCAGCTTGACCTCCGGGACTAGCGGGAGACCCGGGGAGCTGTTTTTT.